This T cell receptor (beta chain) was captured by sequencing in a study of T-cell reconstitution after alpha-beta-depleted transplantation in children. Unique molecular identifiers were incorporated when the TCRbeta library was constructed. One entry per CDR3 protein, called by TCRdb with MiXCR from the PCR reads. The table lists around 78,000 distinct CDR3 sequences, around 6.6% of them singletons, with over 2.5% in the top ten. A few counts support this clonotype. The CDR3 spans 10 residues. V was shortened by 7 bases and J by 7 bases, with 5 bases between the two germline ends. The germline V gene has CDR1 MNHNS and CDR2 SASEGT.

This specimen consisted of PBMCs from the stem cell graft donor, obtained from the stem cell graft. The source is a human donor who donated a stem cell graft to a child with acute lymphoblastic leukemia. The chain carries TRBV6-1 and TRBJ2-1; no definite D call. Here the CDR3 reads CASTDNEQFF. The CDR3 DNA sequence: TGTGCCAGCACCGATAATGAGCAGTTCTTC.